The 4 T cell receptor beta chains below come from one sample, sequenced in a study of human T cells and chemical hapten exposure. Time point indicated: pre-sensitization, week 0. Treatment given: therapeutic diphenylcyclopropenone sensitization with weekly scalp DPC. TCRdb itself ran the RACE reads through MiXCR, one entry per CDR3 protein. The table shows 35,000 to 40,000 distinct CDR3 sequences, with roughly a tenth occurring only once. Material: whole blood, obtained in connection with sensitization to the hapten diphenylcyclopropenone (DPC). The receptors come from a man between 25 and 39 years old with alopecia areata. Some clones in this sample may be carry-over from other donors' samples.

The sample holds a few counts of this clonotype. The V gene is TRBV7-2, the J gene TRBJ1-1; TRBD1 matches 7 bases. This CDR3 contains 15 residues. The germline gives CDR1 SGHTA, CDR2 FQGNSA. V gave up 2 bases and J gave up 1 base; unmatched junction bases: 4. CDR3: CASSLLGQSNTEAFF. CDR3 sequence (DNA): TGTGCCAGCAGCTTATTGGGACAGTCGAACACTGAAGCTTTCTTT.

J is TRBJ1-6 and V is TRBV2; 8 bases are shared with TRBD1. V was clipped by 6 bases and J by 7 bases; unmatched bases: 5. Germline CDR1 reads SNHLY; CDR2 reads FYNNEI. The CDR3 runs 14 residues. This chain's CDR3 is CASSVDRGNSPLHF. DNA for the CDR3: TGTGCCAGCAGCGTTGACAGGGGAAATTCACCCCTCCACTTT.

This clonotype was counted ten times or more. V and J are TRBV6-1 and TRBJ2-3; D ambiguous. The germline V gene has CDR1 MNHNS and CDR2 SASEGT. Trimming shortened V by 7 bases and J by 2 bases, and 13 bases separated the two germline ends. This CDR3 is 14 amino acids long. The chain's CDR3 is CASKRGWDTDTQYF. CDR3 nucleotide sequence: TGTGCCAGCAAGAGAGGCTGGGACACAGATACGCAGTATTTT.

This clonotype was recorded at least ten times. The chain's CDR3 is CSVKQRTGSYEQYF. CDR3 bases: TGCAGCGTTAAACAAAGGACAGGTAGCTACGAGCAGTACTTC. The rearrangement joins TRBV29-1 to TRBJ2-7, with 7 nucleotides matching TRBD1. CDR1 is SQVTM, CDR2 ANQGSEA, per germline. V lost 5 bases to trimming and J lost 3 bases; unmatched junction nucleotides: 10. The CDR3 totals 14 residues.